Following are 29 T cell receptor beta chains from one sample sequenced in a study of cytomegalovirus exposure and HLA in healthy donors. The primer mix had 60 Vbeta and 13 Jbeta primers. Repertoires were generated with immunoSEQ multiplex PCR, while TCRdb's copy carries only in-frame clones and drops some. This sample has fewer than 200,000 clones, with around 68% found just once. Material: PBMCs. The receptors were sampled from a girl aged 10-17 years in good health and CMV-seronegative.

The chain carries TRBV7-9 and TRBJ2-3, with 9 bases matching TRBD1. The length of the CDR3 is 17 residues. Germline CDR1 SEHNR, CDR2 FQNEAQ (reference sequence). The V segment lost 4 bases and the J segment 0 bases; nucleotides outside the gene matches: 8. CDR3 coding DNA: TGTGCCAGCAGCTCCAGGACAGGGGATCCTAGCACAGATACGCAGTATTTT. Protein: CASSSRTGDPSTDTQYF.

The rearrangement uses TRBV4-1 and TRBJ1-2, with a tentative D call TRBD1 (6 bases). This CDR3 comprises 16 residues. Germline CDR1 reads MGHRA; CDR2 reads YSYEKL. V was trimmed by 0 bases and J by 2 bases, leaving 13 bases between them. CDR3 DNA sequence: TGCGCCAGCAGCCAAGAAAGGACCGGGACAAACTATGGCTACACCTTC. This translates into CASSQERTGTNYGYTF.

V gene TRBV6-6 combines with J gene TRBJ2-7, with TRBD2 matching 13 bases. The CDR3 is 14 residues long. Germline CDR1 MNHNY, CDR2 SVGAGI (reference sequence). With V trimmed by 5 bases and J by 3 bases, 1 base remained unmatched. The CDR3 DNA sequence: TGTGCCAGCAGTGGGACTAGCGGGGACTACGAGCAGTACTTC. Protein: CASSGTSGDYEQYF.

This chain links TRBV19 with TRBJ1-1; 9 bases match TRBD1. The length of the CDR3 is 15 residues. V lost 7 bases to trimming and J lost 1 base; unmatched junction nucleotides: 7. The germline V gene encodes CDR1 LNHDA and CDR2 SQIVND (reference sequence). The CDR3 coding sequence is TGTGCCAGTAACATAGTGGACAGGGGGAACACTGAAGCTTTCTTT. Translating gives CASNIVDRGNTEAFF.

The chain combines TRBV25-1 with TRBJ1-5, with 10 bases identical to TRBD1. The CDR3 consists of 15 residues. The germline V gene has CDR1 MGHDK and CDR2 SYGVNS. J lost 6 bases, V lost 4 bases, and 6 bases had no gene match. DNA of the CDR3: TGTGCCAGCAGTGCGACCGGGACAGGGGTTCAGCCCCAGCATTTT. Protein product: CASSATGTGVQPQHF.

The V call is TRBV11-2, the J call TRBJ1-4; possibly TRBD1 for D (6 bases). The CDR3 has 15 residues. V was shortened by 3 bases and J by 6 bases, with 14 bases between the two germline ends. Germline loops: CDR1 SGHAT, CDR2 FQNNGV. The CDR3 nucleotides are TGTGCCAGCAGCTTTATCGGGGCAGGGGATGAAAAACTGTTTTTT. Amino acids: CASSFIGAGDEKLFF. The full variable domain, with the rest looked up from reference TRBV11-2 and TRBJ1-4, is EAGVAQSPRYKIIEKRQSVAFWCNPISGHATLYWYQQILGQGPKLLIQFQNNGVVDDSQLPKDRFSAERLKGVDSTLKIQPAKLEDSAVYLCASSFIGAGDEKLFFGSGTQLSVL.

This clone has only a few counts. CDR3 nucleotide sequence: TGTGCCATCAGTGAGAGTGTAGCGGGTTGGCACATTCAGTACTTC. Its protein product is CAISESVAGWHIQYF. The J gene is TRBJ2-4, the V gene TRBV10-3; TRBD2 aligns across 7 bases. The CDR3 has 15 residues. Germline V CDR1 and CDR2: ENHRY, SYGVKD. Trimming cost V 2 bases and J 8 bases; bases outside gene matches: 9.

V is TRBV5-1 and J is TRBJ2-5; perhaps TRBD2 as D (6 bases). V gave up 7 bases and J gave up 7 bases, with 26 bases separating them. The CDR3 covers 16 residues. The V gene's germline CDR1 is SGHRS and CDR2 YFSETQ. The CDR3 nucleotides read TGCGCCAGCGCTCCGGGACTCCTTCCCAGCACCGGGACCCAGTACTTC. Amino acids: CASAPGLLPSTGTQYF.

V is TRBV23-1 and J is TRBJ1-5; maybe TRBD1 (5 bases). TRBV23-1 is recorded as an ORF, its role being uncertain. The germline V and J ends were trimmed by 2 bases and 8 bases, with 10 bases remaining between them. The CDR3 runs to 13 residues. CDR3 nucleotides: TGCGCCAGCAGTCAAGGGGCTCGGGAGCCCCAGCATTTT. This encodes CASSQGAREPQHF.

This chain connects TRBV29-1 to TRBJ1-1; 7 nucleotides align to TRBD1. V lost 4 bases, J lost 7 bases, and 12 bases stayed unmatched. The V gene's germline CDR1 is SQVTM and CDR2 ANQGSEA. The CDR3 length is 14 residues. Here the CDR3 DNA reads TGCAGCGTTGTCCCCCCGAGCCAGGGGGGTGAAGCTTTCTTT. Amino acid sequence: CSVVPPSQGGEAFF. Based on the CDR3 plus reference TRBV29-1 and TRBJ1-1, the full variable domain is SAVISQKPSRDICQRGTSLTIQCQVDSQVTMMFWYRQQPGQSLTLIATANQGSEATYESGFVIDKFPISRPNLTFSTLTVSNMSPEDSSIYLCSVVPPSQGGEAFFGQGTRLTVV.

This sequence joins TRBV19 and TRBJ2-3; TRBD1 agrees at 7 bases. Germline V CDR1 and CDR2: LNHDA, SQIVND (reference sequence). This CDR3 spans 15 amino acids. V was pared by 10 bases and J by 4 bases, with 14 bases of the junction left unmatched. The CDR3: CATNRPGGGADTQYF. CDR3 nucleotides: TGTGCCACCAATCGACCAGGGGGTGGCGCAGATACGCAGTATTTT.

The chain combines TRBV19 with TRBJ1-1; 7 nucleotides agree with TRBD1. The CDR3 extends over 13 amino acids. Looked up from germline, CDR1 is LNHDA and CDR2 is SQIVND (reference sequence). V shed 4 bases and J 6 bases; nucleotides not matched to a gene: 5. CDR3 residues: CASSTTGSAEAFF. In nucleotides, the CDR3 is TGTGCCAGTAGTACGACAGGGTCGGCTGAAGCTTTCTTT.

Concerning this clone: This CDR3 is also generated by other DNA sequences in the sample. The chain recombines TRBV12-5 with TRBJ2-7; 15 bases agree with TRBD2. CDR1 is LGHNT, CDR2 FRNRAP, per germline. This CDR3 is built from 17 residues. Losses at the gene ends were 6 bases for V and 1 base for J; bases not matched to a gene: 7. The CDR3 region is CASGMGLAGGKSYEQYF. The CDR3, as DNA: TGTGCTAGTGGGATGGGACTAGCGGGGGGTAAGTCCTACGAGCAGTACTTC.

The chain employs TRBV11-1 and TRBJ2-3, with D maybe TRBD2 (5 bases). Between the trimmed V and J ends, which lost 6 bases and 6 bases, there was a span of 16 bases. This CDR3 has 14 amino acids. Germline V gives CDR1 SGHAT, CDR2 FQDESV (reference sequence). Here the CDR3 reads CASRPPRTGDTQYF. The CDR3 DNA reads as TGTGCCAGCAGGCCGCCTAGAACGGGGGATACGCAGTATTTT. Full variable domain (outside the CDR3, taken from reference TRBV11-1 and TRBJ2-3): EAEVAQSPRYKITEKSQAVAFWCDPISGHATLYWYRQILGQGPELLVQFQDESVVDDSQLPKDRFSAERLKGVDSTLKIQPAELGDSAMYLCASRPPRTGDTQYFGPGTRLTVL.

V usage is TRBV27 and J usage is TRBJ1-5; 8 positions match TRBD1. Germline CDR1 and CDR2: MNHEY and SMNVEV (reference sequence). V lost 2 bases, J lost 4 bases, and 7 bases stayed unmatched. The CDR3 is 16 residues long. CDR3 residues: CASSLPTGEGNQPQHF. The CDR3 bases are TGTGCCAGCAGTTTACCGACAGGGGAGGGGAATCAGCCCCAGCATTTT.

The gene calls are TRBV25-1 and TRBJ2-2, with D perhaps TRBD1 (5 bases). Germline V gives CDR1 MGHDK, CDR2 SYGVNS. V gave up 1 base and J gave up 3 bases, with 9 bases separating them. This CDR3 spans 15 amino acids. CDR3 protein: CASSELDRDTGELFF. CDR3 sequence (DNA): TGTGCCAGCAGTGAATTAGACAGAGACACCGGGGAGCTGTTTTTT. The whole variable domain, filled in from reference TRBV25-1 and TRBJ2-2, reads EADIYQTPRYLVIGTGKKITLECSQTMGHDKMYWYQQDPGMELHLIHYSYGVNSTEKGDLSSESTVSRIRTEHFPLTLESARPSHTSQYLCASSELDRDTGELFFGEGSRLTVL.

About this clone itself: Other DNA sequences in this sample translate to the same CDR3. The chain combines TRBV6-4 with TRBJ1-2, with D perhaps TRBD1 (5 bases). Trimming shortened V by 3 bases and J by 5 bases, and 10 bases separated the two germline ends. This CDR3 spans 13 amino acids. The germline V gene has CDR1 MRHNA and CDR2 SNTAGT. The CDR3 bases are TGTGCCAGCAGTGAGACGGGGGGGTATGGCTACACCTTC. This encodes CASSETGGYGYTF.

The chain's CDR3 is CASSPWGVMNEQFF. The CDR3 DNA reads as TGTGCCAGCAGCCCGTGGGGAGTAATGAATGAGCAGTTCTTC. The chain employs TRBV7-9 and TRBJ2-1, with D possibly TRBD2 on 5 matching bases. This CDR3 has 14 amino acids. Trimming shortened V by 5 bases and J by 7 bases, and 15 bases separated the two germline ends. The V gene's germline CDR1 is SEHNR and CDR2 FQNEAQ (reference sequence).

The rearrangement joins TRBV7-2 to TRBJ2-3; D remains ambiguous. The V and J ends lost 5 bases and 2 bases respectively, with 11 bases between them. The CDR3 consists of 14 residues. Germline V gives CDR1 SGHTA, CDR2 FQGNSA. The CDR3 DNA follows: TGTGCCAGCAGCCCAGATGACTTCACAGATACGCAGTATTTT. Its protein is CASSPDDFTDTQYF.

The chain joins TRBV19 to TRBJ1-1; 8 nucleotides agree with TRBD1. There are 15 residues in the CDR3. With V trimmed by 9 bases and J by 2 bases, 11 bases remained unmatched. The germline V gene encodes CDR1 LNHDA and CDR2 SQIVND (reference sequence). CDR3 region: CASIDGTGGNTEAFF. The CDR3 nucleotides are TGTGCCAGCATAGACGGGACAGGAGGCAACACTGAAGCTTTCTTT.

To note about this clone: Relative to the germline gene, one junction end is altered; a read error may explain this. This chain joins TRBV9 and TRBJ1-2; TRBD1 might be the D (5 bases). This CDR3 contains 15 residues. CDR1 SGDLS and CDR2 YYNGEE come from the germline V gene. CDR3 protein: CASTWGWGVSYGYNF. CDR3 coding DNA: TGTGCCAGCACCTGGGGATGGGGCGTCAGCTATGGCTACAACTTC.

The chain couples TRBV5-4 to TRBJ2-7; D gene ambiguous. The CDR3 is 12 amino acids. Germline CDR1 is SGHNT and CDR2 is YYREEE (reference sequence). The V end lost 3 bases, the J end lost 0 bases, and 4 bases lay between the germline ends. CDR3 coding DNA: TGTGCCAGCAGCTCGTTCTCCTACGAGCAGTACTTC. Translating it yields CASSSFSYEQYF.

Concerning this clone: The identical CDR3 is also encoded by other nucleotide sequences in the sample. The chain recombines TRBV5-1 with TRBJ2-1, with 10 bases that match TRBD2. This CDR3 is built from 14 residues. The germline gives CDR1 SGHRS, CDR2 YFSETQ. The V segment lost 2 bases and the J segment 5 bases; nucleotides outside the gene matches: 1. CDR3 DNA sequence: TGCGCCAGCAGCTTAACTAGCGGGAACAATGAGCAGTTCTTC. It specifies CASSLTSGNNEQFF.

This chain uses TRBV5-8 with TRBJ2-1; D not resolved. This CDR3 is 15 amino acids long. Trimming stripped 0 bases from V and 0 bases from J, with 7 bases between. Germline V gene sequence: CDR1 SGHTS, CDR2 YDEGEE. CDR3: CASSLEEISYNEQFF. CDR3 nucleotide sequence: TGTGCCAGCAGCTTGGAAGAGATCTCCTACAATGAGCAGTTCTTC.

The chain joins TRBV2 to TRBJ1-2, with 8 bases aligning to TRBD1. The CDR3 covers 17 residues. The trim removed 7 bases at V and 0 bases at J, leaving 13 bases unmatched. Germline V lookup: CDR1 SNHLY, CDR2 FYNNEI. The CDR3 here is CASTGGTGGFTNYGYTF. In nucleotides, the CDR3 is TGTGCCAGCACCGGAGGGACAGGAGGTTTCACTAACTATGGCTACACCTTC.

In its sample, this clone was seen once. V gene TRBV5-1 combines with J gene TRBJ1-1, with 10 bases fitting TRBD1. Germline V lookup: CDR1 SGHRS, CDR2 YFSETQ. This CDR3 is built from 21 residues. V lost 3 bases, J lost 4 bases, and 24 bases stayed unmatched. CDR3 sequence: CASSSLPLTDRGHNPVTEAFF. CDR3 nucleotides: TGCGCCAGCAGCTCCCTCCCCCTAACAGACAGGGGGCACAACCCGGTCACTGAAGCTTTCTTT. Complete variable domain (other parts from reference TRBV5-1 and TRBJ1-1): KAGVTQTPRYLIKTRGQQVTLSCSPISGHRSVSWYQQTPGQGLQFLFEYFSETQRNKGNFPGRFSGRQFSNSRSEMNVSTLELGDSALYLCASSSLPLTDRGHNPVTEAFFGQGTRLTVV.

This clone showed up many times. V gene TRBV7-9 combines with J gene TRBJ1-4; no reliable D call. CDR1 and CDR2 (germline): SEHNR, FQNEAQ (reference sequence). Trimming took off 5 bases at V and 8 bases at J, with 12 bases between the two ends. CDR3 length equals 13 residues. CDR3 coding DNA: TGTGCCAGCAGCGACGGCATCGGGGAAAAACTGTTTTTT. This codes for CASSDGIGEKLFF.

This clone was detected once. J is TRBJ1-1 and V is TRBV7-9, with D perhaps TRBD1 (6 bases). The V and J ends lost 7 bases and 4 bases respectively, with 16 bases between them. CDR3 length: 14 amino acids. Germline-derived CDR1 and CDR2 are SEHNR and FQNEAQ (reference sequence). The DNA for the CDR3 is TGTGCCAGCACCCTCTGGACAGACGGCACTGAAGCTTTCTTT. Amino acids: CASTLWTDGTEAFF.

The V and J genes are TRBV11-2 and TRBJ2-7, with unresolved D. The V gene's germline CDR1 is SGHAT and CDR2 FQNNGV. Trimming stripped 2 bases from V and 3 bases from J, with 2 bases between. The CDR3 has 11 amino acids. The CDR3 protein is CASSLYYEQYF. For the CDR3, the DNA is TGTGCCAGCAGCTTATACTACGAGCAGTACTTC. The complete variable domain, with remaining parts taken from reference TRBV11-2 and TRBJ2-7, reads EAGVAQSPRYKIIEKRQSVAFWCNPISGHATLYWYQQILGQGPKLLIQFQNNGVVDDSQLPKDRFSAERLKGVDSTLKIQPAKLEDSAVYLCASSLYYEQYFGPGTRLTVT.